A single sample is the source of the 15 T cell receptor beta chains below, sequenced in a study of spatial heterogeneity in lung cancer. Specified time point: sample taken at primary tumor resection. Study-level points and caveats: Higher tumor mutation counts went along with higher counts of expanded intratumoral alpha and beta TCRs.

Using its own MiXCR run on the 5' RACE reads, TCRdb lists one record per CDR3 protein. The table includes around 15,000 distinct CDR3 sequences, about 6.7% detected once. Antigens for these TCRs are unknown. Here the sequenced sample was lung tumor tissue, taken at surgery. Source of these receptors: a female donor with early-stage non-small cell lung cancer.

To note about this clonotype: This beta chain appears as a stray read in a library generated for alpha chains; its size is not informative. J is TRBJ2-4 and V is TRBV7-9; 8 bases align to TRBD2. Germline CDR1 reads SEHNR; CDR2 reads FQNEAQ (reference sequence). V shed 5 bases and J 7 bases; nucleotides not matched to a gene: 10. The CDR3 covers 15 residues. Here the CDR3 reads CASSLTGGAGNIQYF. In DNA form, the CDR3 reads TGTGCCAGCAGCCTGACCGGGGGGGCAGGGAACATTCAGTACTTC.

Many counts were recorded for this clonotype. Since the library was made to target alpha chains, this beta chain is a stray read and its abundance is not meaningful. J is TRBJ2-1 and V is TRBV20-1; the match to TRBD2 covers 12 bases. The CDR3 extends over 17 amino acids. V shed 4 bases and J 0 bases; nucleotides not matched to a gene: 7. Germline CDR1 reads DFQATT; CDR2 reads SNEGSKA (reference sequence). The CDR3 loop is CSAKLAGGTCSYNEQFF. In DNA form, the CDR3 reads TGCAGTGCTAAACTAGCGGGGGGAACTTGCTCCTACAATGAGCAGTTCTTC.

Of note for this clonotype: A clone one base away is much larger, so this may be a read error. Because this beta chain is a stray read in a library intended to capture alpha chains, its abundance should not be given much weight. The chain's CDR3 is CASSLDGSYGQYF. CDR3 nucleotides: TGTGCCAGCAGCTTGGACGGGTCCTACGGGCAGTACTTC. The chain combines TRBV7-3 with TRBJ2-7; D remains ambiguous. The V gene's germline CDR1 is SGHTA and CDR2 FQGTGA. The CDR3 totals 13 residues.

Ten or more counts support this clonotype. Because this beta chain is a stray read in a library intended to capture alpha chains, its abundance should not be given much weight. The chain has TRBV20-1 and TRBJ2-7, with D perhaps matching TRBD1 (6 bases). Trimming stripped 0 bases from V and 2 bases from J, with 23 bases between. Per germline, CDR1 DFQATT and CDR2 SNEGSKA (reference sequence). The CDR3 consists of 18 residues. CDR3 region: CSARDLMTGPRKTYEQYF. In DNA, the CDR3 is TGCAGTGCTAGAGACCTGATGACAGGTCCAAGGAAGACCTACGAGCAGTACTTC.

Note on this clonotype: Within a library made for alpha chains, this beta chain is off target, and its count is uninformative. The CDR3 protein is CASSPEDRISGNTIYF. In nucleotides, the CDR3 is TGTGCCAGCAGCCCCGAGGACAGAATCTCTGGAAACACCATATATTTT. V usage is TRBV4-2 and J usage is TRBJ1-3, with D perhaps matching TRBD1 (6 bases). Germline lookup yields CDR1 LGHNA and CDR2 YNFKEQ. The germline V and J ends were trimmed by 4 bases and 0 bases, with 13 bases remaining between them. This CDR3 comprises 16 residues.

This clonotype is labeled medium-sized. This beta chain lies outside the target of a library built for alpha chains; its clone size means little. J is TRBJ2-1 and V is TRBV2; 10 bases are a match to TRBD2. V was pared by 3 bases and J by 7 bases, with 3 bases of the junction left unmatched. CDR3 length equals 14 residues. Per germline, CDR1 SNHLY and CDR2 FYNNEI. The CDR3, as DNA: TGTGCCAGCAGTGATAGCGGGGGGAATAATGAGCAGTTCTTC. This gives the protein CASSDSGGNNEQFF.

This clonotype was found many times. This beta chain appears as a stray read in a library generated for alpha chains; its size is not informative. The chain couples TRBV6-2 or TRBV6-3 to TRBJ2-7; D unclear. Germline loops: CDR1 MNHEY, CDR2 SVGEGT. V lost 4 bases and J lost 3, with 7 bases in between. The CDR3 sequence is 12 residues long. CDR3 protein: CASSSASYEQYF. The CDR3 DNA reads TGTGCCAGCAGTTCGGCCAGCTACGAGCAGTACTTC.

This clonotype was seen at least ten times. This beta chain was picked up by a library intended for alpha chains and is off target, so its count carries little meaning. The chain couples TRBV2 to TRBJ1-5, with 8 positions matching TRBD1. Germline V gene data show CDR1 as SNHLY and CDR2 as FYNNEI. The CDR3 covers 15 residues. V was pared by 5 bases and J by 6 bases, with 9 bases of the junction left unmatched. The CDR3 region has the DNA TGTGCCAGCAGTCCCGCAGGGGGCGAGAGTCAGCCCCAGCATTTT. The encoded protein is CASSPAGGESQPQHF.

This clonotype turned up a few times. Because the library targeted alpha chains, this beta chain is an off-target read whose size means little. The CDR3 loop reads CSARVPGQNTEAFF. The DNA for the CDR3 is TGCAGTGCTAGAGTTCCCGGCCAGAACACTGAAGCTTTCTTT. The chain is built from TRBV20-1 and TRBJ1-1, with D uncertain. Germline CDR1 is DFQATT and CDR2 is SNEGSKA (reference sequence). The ends were cut back, 1 base at V and 1 base at J, with 10 bases in the middle. The CDR3 length is 14 residues.

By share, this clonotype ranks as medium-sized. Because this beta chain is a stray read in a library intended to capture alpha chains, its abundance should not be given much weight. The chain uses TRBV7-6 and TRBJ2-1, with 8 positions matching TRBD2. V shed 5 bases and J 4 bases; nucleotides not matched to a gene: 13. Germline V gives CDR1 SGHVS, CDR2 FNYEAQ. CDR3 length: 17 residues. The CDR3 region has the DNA TGTGCCAGCAGCCCTGGGTCGGGGGGGGCTTTTTACAATGAGCAGTTCTTC. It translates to CASSPGSGGAFYNEQFF.

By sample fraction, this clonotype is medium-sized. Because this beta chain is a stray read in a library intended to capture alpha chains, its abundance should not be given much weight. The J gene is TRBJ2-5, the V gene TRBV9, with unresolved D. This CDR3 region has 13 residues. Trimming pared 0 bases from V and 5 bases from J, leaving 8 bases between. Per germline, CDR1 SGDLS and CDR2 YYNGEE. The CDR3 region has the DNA TGTGCCAGCAGCGTAGGTTCGGATGAGACCCAGTACTTC. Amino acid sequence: CASSVGSDETQYF.

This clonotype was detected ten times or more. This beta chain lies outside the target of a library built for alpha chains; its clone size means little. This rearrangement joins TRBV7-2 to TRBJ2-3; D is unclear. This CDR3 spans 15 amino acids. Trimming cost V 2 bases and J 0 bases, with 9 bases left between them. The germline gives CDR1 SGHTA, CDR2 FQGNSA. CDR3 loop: CASSLLAVSTDTQYF. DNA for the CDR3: TGTGCCAGCAGCTTATTGGCGGTTAGCACAGATACGCAGTATTTT. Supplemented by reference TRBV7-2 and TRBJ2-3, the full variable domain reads GAGVSQSPSNKVTEKGKDVELRCDPISGHTALYWYRQSLGQGLEFLIYFQGNSAPDKSGLPSDRFSAERTGGSVSTLTIQRTQQEDSAVYLCASSLLAVSTDTQYFGPGTRLTVL.

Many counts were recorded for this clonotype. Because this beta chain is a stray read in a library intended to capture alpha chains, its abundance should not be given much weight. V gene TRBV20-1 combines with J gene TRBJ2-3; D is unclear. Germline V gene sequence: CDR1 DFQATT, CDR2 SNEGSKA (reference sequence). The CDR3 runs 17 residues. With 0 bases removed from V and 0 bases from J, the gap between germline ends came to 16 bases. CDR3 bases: TGCAGTGCTAGAGATCAGCGTTCTTACTCTAGCACAGATACGCAGTATTTT. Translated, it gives CSARDQRSYSSTDTQYF.

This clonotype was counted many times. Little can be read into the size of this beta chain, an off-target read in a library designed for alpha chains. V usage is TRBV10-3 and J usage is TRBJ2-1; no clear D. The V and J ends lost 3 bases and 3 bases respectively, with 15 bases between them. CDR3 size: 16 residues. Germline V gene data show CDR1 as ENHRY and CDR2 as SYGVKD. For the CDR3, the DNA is TGTGCCATCAGTGATTCGGGTGCCCCCGTCTACAATGAGCAGTTCTTC. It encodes CAISDSGAPVYNEQFF.

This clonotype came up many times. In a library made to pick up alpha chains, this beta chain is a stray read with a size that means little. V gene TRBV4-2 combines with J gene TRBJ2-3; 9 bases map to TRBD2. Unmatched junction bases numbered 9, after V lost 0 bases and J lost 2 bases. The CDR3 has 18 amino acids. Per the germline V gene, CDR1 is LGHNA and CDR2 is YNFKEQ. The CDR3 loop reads CASSQEVGVAGVTDTQYF. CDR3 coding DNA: TGTGCCAGCAGCCAAGAGGTCGGGGTAGCGGGAGTCACAGATACGCAGTATTTT.